These 3 T cell receptor beta chains originate from one sample sequenced in a study of blood T cell repertoires in COVID-19. Generated by immunoSEQ multiplex PCR, the TCRdb table keeps only in-frame clones and is missing some. The table records 300,000 to 400,000 clones, around 87% of them present only once. The sequenced sample consisted of peripheral blood. The receptor source for this set is a woman in her 50s with COVID-19, enrolled during active disease.

The count of this clone is one. The chain couples TRBV27 to TRBJ1-1; the D gene is possibly TRBD1 (5 bases). The V gene lost 1 base and the J gene lost 5 bases, with 14 bases spanning the gap. This CDR3 region has 15 residues. Germline-derived CDR1 and CDR2 are MNHEY and SMNVEV (reference sequence). The CDR3 reads CASSLFLAGRTEAFF. Written as DNA, the CDR3 is TGTGCCAGCAGTTTATTCCTTGCAGGGAGGACTGAAGCTTTCTTT.

This chain joins TRBV29-1 and TRBJ1-1; the D gene is possibly TRBD1 (5 bases). CDR1 SQVTM and CDR2 ANQGSEA come from the germline V gene. The germline V and J ends were trimmed by 5 bases and 9 bases, with 19 bases remaining between them. There are 13 residues in the CDR3. CDR3 nucleotide sequence: TGCAGCGTTCTGGACACTGCCCGTCTGAAAGCTTTCTTT. Translated, it gives CSVLDTARLKAFF.

The chain combines TRBV28 with TRBJ1-1, with D perhaps TRBD1 (5 bases). CDR1 is MDHEN, CDR2 SYDVKM, per germline. V lost 5 bases, J lost 0 bases, and 19 bases lay in between. CDR3 size: 17 residues. The CDR3 DNA follows: TGTGCCAGCAGTCCAGATAAGGGGCTCCACATGAACACTGAAGCTTTCTTT. It translates to CASSPDKGLHMNTEAFF.